The text below deals with one T cell receptor (beta chain). This entry belongs to a study of T-cell reconstitution after alpha-beta-depleted transplantation in children. V dropped 3 bases and J dropped 0; count of bases not matched to a gene: 4. Germline V gene data show CDR1 as MGHRA and CDR2 as YSYEKL. CDR3 length: 15 residues. Unique molecular identifiers were used in preparing the TCRbeta library. MiXCR, applied by TCRdb to the PCR reads, yields one record per CDR3 protein. Of around 250,000 distinct CDR3 sequences listed, 9.9% are singletons. This TCR was sampled from a human donor who donated a stem cell graft to a child with SCID. The source was PBMCs from the stem cell graft donor, collected from the stem cell graft. The V call is TRBV4-1, the J call TRBJ2-7, with 8 bases fitting TRBD1. CDR3 loop: CASSQGTGLSYEQYF. CDR3 nucleotide sequence: TGCGCCAGCAGCCAGGGGACAGGCCTCTCCTACGAGCAGTACTTC.